The TCR beta chain described here comes from a study of T cells in Graves' hyperthyroidism and ophthalmopathy. At the level of the study: At the time of initial diagnosis and before any treatment, peripheral blood was collected.

In its sample, this clonotype was seen a few times. TCR beta CDR3 regions were amplified from RNA. Using the HTBI primer set, a first-round RT-PCR was run on the TCR CDR3. Each CDR3 protein gets one entry after TCRdb re-called the multiplex PCR reads with MiXCR. This repertoire shows under 800,000 distinct CDR3 sequences, 13% to 15% found once; its top ten account for roughly 10%. The CDR3 covers 15 residues. CDR1 is SGHVS and CDR2 is FQNEAQ in the germline V gene. V trimming: 4 bases; J trimming: 8 bases; junction bases outside the gene matches: 8. The hyperthyroidism was newly diagnosed and had lasted under 2 months; the patients were aged 18 to 65. Exclusion followed for patients with uncontrolled infection, other autoimmune disease, pregnancy or lactation. Clinical symptoms, serum thyroxine and TRAb, thyroid ultrasound and orbital computed tomography were used for the diagnoses.

The source of this sequence is a woman in her late teens or twenties with Graves' hyperthyroidism. The chain links TRBV7-8 to TRBJ1-6; 7 bases match TRBD1. The specimen sequenced was blood. The CDR3 protein is CASSYRDSSYSPLHF. Written as DNA, the CDR3 is TGTGCCAGCAGCTACCGGGACAGTTCCTATTCACCCCTCCACTTT.